This TCR beta chain came from a study of OX40 agonist ivuxolimab in advanced cancers. Study in general: Hepatocellular carcinoma, melanoma, renal cell or head and neck cancer affected the dose-escalation patients.

TCRdb's table, derived via immunoSEQ multiplex PCR, lists solely in-frame clones and lacks some. Seen here are 60,000 to 65,000 clones, approximately 92% observed once, and the top ten hold under 14%. Germline V gives CDR1 LGHNA, CDR2 YNFKEQ. Between the trimmed V and J ends, which lost 0 bases and 6 bases, there was a span of 9 bases. The CDR3 is 14 amino acids. The TCR comes from an adult with an advanced solid tumor such as melanoma, head and neck, liver or kidney cancer. The sequenced sample was CD4+ or CD8+ T cells sorted from blood, obtained in a trial of the OX40 agonist ivuxolimab. This chain uses TRBV4-2 with TRBJ2-1, with D possibly being TRBD2 (5 bases). CDR3 nucleotides: TGTGCCAGCAGCCAAGATATAGGAGGCAATGAGCAGTTCTTC. This sequence encodes CASSQDIGGNEQFF.